The source of this TCR beta chain is a study of cytomegalovirus exposure and HLA in healthy donors. CDR3 length equals 14 residues. Trimming pared 1 base from V and 2 bases from J, leaving 8 bases between. Looked up from germline, CDR1 is MNHNS and CDR2 is SASEGT. Primers for the PCR totalled 60 Vbeta and 13 Jbeta. Sequencing used immunoSEQ multiplex PCR; TCRdb keeps in-frame clones, though not all of them. The sample shows 150,000 to 200,000 clones, about two thirds of them seen only once. Sequencing was performed on PBMCs. The chain uses TRBV6-1 and TRBJ2-5; no clear D. The sequence was obtained from a man aged 25-45 years in good health and CMV-seropositive. The CDR3 DNA is TGTGCCAGCAGTGAAGTTGGCCAACAAGAGACCCAGTACTTC. It encodes CASSEVGQQETQYF.